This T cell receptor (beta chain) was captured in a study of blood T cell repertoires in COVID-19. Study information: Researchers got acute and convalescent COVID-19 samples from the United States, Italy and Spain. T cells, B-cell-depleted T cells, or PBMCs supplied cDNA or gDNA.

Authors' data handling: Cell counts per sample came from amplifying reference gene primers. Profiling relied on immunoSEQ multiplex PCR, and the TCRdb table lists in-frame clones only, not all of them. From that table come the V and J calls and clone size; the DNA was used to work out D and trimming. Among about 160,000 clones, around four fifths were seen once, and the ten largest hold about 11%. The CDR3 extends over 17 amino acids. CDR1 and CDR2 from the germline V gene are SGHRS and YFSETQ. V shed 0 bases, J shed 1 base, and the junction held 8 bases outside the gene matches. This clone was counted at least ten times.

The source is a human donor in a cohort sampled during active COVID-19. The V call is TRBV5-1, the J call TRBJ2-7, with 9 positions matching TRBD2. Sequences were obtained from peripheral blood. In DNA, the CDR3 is TGCGCCAGCAGCTTGGGGTACGGCGGGGGGGTGTCCTACGAGCAGTACTTC. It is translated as CASSLGYGGGVSYEQYF.